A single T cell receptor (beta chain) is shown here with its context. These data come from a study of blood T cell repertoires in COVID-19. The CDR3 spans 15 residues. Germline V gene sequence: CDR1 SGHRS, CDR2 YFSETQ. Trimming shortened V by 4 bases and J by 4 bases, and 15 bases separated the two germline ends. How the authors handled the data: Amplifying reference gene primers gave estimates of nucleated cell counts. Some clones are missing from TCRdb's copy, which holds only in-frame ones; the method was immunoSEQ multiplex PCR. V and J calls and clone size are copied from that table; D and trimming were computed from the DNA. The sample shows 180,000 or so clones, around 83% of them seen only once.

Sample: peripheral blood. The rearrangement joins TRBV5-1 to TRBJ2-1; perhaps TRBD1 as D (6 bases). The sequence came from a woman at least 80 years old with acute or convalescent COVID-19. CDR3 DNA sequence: TGCGCCAGCAGCCCGGCCGGACAGCCTTACAATGAGCAGTTCTTC. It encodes CASSPAGQPYNEQFF.